This TCR beta chain was captured in a study of blood T cells in healthy people across ages. The study's findings and limits: It was not known whether donors were CMV positive (a possible confounder of expanded clonotype changes). Observed TCR beta diversity per million T cells went down as age went up. This fall followed a roughly linear course with age. In long-lived donors, naive CD4+ cell counts and diversity exceeded those of aged donors.

This clonotype has ten or more counts. The target antigen is unknown. Per sample, at least 5 micrograms of total RNA were extracted. Germline V gene lookup returns CDR1 SQVTM and CDR2 ANQGSEA. V was shortened by 7 bases and J by 0 bases, with 8 bases between the two germline ends. The CDR3 consists of 12 residues. A second PCR of roughly 6 to 12 cycles used a sample-barcoded 5' primer and a J-beta primer mix. Each CDR3 protein gets one entry after TCRdb re-called the 5' RACE reads with MiXCR. The sample has approximately 900,000 distinct CDR3 sequences, about 44% seen once. Sequencing used blood. The chain recombines TRBV29-1 with TRBJ2-3; D gene unclear. This clonotype was obtained from a man aged 25-45 years in good health. The CDR3 DNA reads TGCAGCGGAACGGCTAGCACAGATACGCAGTATTTT. This gives the protein CSGTASTDTQYF.